These 17 T cell receptor beta chains were all obtained from the same sample, sequenced in a study of blood T cell repertoires in COVID-19. Some clones are missing from TCRdb's copy, which holds only in-frame ones; the method was immunoSEQ multiplex PCR. The sample yields about 150,000 clones, approximately 82% seen once. Sample: peripheral blood. The receptors here all came from a woman in her seventies who had recovered from COVID-19.

This sequence joins TRBV4-3 and TRBJ1-1; D ambiguous. CDR3 size: 16 residues. Trimming shortened V by 0 bases and J by 3 bases, and 14 bases separated the two germline ends. Germline lookup yields CDR1 LGHNA and CDR2 YSLEER. This CDR3 reads CASSQDATRRDTEAFF. CDR3 in DNA: TGCGCCAGCAGCCAAGATGCGACCCGGCGGGACACTGAAGCTTTCTTT.

The chain employs TRBV19 and TRBJ2-1; TRBD1 is a possible D gene (5 bases). Trimming took 5 bases from V and 8 from J, leaving 13 bases between them. CDR1 LNHDA and CDR2 SQIVND come from the germline V gene (reference sequence). This CDR3 has 13 amino acids. CDR3 region: CASSGAHRDEQFF. In nucleotides, the CDR3 is TGTGCCAGTAGTGGGGCCCATCGGGATGAGCAGTTCTTC.

This clone turned up a few times. This chain joins TRBV6-6 and TRBJ2-6; 9 nucleotides align to TRBD1. The CDR3 loop spans 17 amino acids. J gave up 1 base and V 6 bases, and 7 bases lay outside the gene matches. Germline CDR1 is MNHNY and CDR2 is SVGAGI (reference sequence). CDR3: CASSRTGTGSGANVLTF. Here the CDR3 DNA reads TGTGCCAGCAGCCGAACCGGGACAGGGTCTGGGGCCAACGTCCTGACTTTC.

The chain uses TRBV10-3 and TRBJ2-5; 9 bases fit TRBD2. The CDR3 spans 15 residues. CDR1 and CDR2 from the germline V gene are ENHRY and SYGVKD. V was pared by 8 bases and J by 4 bases, with 11 bases of the junction left unmatched. Written as DNA, the CDR3 is TGTGCCATCCGTCGGGCGGGGGGGCAAGCAGAGACCCAGTACTTC. Its protein product is CAIRRAGGQAETQYF.

The chain combines TRBV7-9 with TRBJ1-2, with D perhaps matching TRBD1 (6 bases). CDR3 length: 14 amino acids. Trimming took 1 base from V and 6 from J, leaving 12 bases between them. The germline CDR1 and CDR2 sequences are SEHNR and FQNEAQ (reference sequence). In nucleotides, the CDR3 is TGTGCCAGCAGCTTAGGGGCAGGGGCCGATGGCTACACCTTC. Encoded protein: CASSLGAGADGYTF. Together with reference TRBV7-9 and TRBJ1-2, the CDR3 gives the full variable domain: DTGVSQNPRHKITKRGQNVTFRCDPISEHNRLYWYRQTLGQGPEFLTYFQNEAQLEKSRLLSDRFSAERPKGSFSTLEIQRTEQGDSAMYLCASSLGAGADGYTFGSGTRLTVV.

V is TRBV6-1 and J is TRBJ2-7, with no clear D. CDR1 is MNHNS and CDR2 is SASEGT in the germline V gene. Trimming took off 1 base at V and 3 bases at J, with 4 bases between the two ends. The CDR3 is 12 residues long. CDR3 loop: CASSEVLYEQYF. The CDR3 bases are TGTGCCAGCAGTGAAGTCCTCTACGAGCAGTACTTC.

The chain carries TRBV5-1 and TRBJ1-6; unclear D gene. Between the trimmed V and J ends, which lost 4 bases and 8 bases, there was a span of 10 bases. This CDR3 has 13 residues. CDR1 SGHRS and CDR2 YFSETQ come from the germline V gene. CDR3 region: CASSERVDSPLHF. In nucleotides, the CDR3 is TGCGCCAGCAGCGAGAGGGTGGATTCACCCCTCCACTTT.

The chain employs TRBV27 and TRBJ1-1; no clear D. Germline CDR1 reads MNHEY; CDR2 reads SMNVEV (reference sequence). The CDR3 has 13 amino acids. V was trimmed by 6 bases and J by 6 bases, leaving 14 bases between them. CDR3 nucleotides: TGTGCCAGCAGGAGGATACCGGGAGCTGAAGCTTTCTTT. This encodes CASRRIPGAEAFF.

Here the CDR3 DNA reads TGTGCCAGCAGCCAAGGGCTCGGGGAGCTGTTTTTT. Translation: CASSQGLGELFF. This chain uses TRBV3-1 (or the pseudogene TRBV3-2) with TRBJ2-2, with D unresolved. The CDR3 runs 12 residues. Germline CDR1 LGHDT, CDR2 YNNKEL (reference sequence). Trimming left V 1 base short and J 7 bases short, with 4 bases between.

This clone was detected only once. V usage is TRBV4-3 and J usage is TRBJ1-2; D gene unclear. V shed 3 bases and J shed 7 bases, with 12 bases lying between them. There are 13 residues in the CDR3. The germline V gene encodes CDR1 LGHNA and CDR2 YSLEER. CDR3 nucleotides: TGCGCCAGCAGCCACCAACCGGGAGGTGGCTACACCTTC. Amino acids: CASSHQPGGGYTF.

This clone appeared a single time. The J gene is TRBJ2-1, the V gene TRBV27, with 15 bases matching TRBD2. Germline lookup yields CDR1 MNHEY and CDR2 SMNVEV (reference sequence). This CDR3 contains 19 residues. V shed 6 bases and J 0 bases; nucleotides not matched to a gene: 9. The CDR3 loop reads CASSPPGLAGGLSYNEQFF. In nucleotides, the CDR3 is TGTGCCAGCAGCCCACCGGGACTAGCGGGAGGTCTCTCCTACAATGAGCAGTTCTTC.

The J gene is TRBJ2-7, the V gene TRBV18; 11 positions agree with TRBD1. CDR1 and CDR2 (germline): KGHSH, LQKENI. With V trimmed by 3 bases and J by 6 bases, 7 bases remained unmatched. The CDR3 is 15 amino acids. CDR3 amino acids: CASSPTRDRGSEQYF. The CDR3, as DNA: TGTGCCAGCTCACCGACACGGGACAGGGGGTCCGAGCAGTACTTC.

For this clone: Other DNA sequences in this sample translate to the same CDR3. The V and J genes are TRBV7-3 and TRBJ2-5; D may be TRBD1 (5 bases). There are 13 residues in the CDR3. The germline V and J ends were trimmed by 2 bases and 5 bases, with 9 bases remaining between them. CDR1 and CDR2 (germline): SGHTA, FQGTGA. The CDR3 DNA follows: TGTGCCAGCAGCTTAGGCCAGGGCGAGACCCAGTACTTC. It is translated as CASSLGQGETQYF.

V is TRBV19 and J is TRBJ2-7, with D possibly being TRBD2 (5 bases). Trimming pared 0 bases from V and 7 bases from J, leaving 7 bases between. The CDR3 is 12 residues long. Germline V gene data show CDR1 as LNHDA and CDR2 as SQIVND (reference sequence). CDR3 residues: CASSIDRREQYF. CDR3 DNA: TGTGCCAGTAGTATAGATCGGAGGGAGCAGTACTTC.

CDR3 residues: CASSSGSAGANVLTF. DNA of the CDR3: TGTGCCAGCAGTTCGGGTTCCGCCGGGGCCAACGTCCTGACTTTC. The chain joins TRBV28 to TRBJ2-6; no reliable D call. Trimming cost V 4 bases and J 4 bases, with 11 bases left between them. CDR3 size: 15 residues. The germline CDR1 and CDR2 sequences are MDHEN and SYDVKM.

This chain uses TRBV7-2 with TRBJ2-3, with D perhaps TRBD2 (5 bases). CDR3 length: 16 amino acids. Germline V gene sequence: CDR1 SGHTA, CDR2 FQGNSA. The germline V and J ends were trimmed by 3 bases and 0 bases, with 13 bases remaining between them. The CDR3 protein is CASSFRGLASTDTQYF. CDR3 bases: TGTGCCAGCAGCTTCCGGGGTCTAGCCAGCACAGATACGCAGTATTTT.

The V and J genes are TRBV5-4 and TRBJ2-7; TRBD2 aligns across 8 bases. J gave up 7 bases and V 4 bases, and 13 bases lay outside the gene matches. The length of the CDR3 is 15 residues. From germline, CDR1 is SGHNT and CDR2 YYREEE (reference sequence). The CDR3: CASSREGRGPREQYF. The DNA for the CDR3 is TGTGCCAGCAGCCGGGAGGGGAGGGGCCCCCGGGAGCAGTACTTC.